This T cell receptor beta chain stems from a study of cytomegalovirus exposure and HLA in healthy donors. Overall study: Caucasian-associated ancestry cluster membership applied to about 77% of around 400 genotyped donors. Study observations and caveats: Through in vitro validation, a few CMV-associated chains were shown to be specific for CMV antigens. There were 164 TCR beta chains listed as cytomegalovirus-associated.

From germline, CDR1 is LGHNA and CDR2 YNFKEQ. The CDR3 runs 14 residues. Trimming removed 1 base from V and 4 bases from J, with 8 bases in between. This clone was detected only a few times. The antigen is undetermined. Distinct nucleotide sequences in the sample also encode this CDR3. 13 Jbeta primers and 60 Vbeta primers were used for the PCR. The assay was immunoSEQ multiplex PCR, and TCRdb's table has in-frame clones only and misses some. This table has more than 150,000 clones, 80% appearing once. The sequence derives from a girl aged 5-17 years in good health and CMV-seropositive. Sequenced input: PBMCs. The chain couples TRBV4-2 to TRBJ1-5; D not certain. The CDR3 loop reads CASSQVGGNQPQHF. As DNA, the CDR3 is TGTGCCAGCAGCCAAGTAGGAGGGAATCAGCCCCAGCATTTT.